This T cell receptor (beta chain) was recovered during a study of regulatory and conventional T cells in RAG deficiency. Genomic DNA came from blood regulatory T cells gated CD4+ CD25-high CD127-low. Repertoires were generated with immunoSEQ multiplex PCR, while TCRdb's copy carries only in-frame clones and drops some. The table has about 12,000 clones, 94% seen once; the top ten hold approximately 1.5%. Trimming cost V 10 bases and J 5 bases; bases outside gene matches: 13. Germline CDR1 MNHEY, CDR2 SVGAGI. The CDR3 loop spans 14 amino acids. Another study also made use of these data, one on regulatory T cells. From that second work: The PCR used 52 TRBV and 13 TRBJ primers.

Sequences were obtained from CD127- CD25+ CD4+ Tregs sorted from blood. The sequence came from a human donor in good health. The V call is TRBV6-5, the J call TRBJ1-2, with 7 bases that match TRBD1. This CDR3 is CATKRGPRKYGYTF. The CDR3 DNA reads TGTGCCACAAAGAGGGGGCCGCGGAAATATGGCTACACCTTC.